Detailed here is one TCR beta chain. The CDR3 end lies 3 residues beyond the end of the read and is filled in from the germline J gene. The sample comes from a study of T cells in women clearing cervical HPV infection. Germline V gene data show CDR1 as SQVTM and CDR2 as ANQGSEA. Deletions cut 1 base from V and 5 bases from J, with 10 bases between. The CDR3 is 13 residues long. The data were produced by immunoSEQ multiplex PCR, yet TCRdb's version contains in-frame clones alone and is incomplete. The table lists tens of thousands of clones. Material for sequencing was blood buffy coat. This receptor was obtained from a woman aged 18 to 75 with a cervical HPV16 infection that either progressed to CIN3+ or cleared (not recorded which). This chain connects TRBV29-1 to TRBJ2-3; the D gene is possibly TRBD2 (6 bases). Incomplete CDR3 DNA: TGCAGCGTTGAAGGGCGGGGCGAAGATACG. Amino acids: CSVEGRGEDT. The entire CDR3 reads CSVEGRGEDTQYF.